The 17 T cell receptor beta chains below were found in one sample sequenced in a study of T-cell memory formation after mild COVID-19. TCRdb analysed the 5' RACE reads with MiXCR anew, one entry per CDR3 protein. Among some 250,000 distinct CDR3 sequences listed, over 15% were seen once. Sequenced material: PBMCs or a T cell subset sorted from them (not recorded which). The receptors shown here come from a man aged 18 to 29 who had mild COVID-19 (a few samples of this study predate the infection). Cell type and time point are not known.

This clonotype came up a few times. The CDR3 is CAISIPTGNEQFF. As DNA, the CDR3 is TGTGCCATCAGTATACCGACAGGGAATGAGCAGTTCTTC. V gene TRBV10-3 combines with J gene TRBJ2-1; 7 bases are a match to TRBD1. J lost 7 bases, V lost 5 bases, and 5 bases had no gene match. The length of the CDR3 is 13 residues. Germline V gene sequence: CDR1 ENHRY, CDR2 SYGVKD.

V usage is TRBV5-1 and J usage is TRBJ1-1, with TRBD1 matching 10 bases. Germline CDR1 is SGHRS and CDR2 is YFSETQ. This CDR3 contains 15 residues. V lost 2 bases and J lost 2; bases outside the gene matches: 3. CDR3 nucleotides: TGCGCCAGCAGCTTCGGGGACAGGGGAAACACTGAAGCTTTCTTT. Protein: CASSFGDRGNTEAFF.

There are a few counts of this clonotype. This chain joins TRBV29-1 and TRBJ1-4; no firm D call. V was shortened by 4 bases and J by 7 bases, with 13 bases between the two germline ends. This CDR3 has 13 residues. Germline lookup yields CDR1 SQVTM and CDR2 ANQGSEA. This CDR3 reads CSVGEPPGEKLFF. The CDR3 DNA sequence: TGCAGCGTTGGGGAGCCGCCCGGTGAAAAACTGTTTTTT.

This clonotype showed up just a few times. The rearrangement joins TRBV6-6 to TRBJ2-1, with 9 bases that match TRBD2. After removal of 4 bases from V and 4 bases from J, the junction contained 5 bases not matched to a gene. The CDR3 is 15 amino acids. The germline CDR1 and CDR2 sequences are MNHNY and SVGAGI (reference sequence). Written as DNA, the CDR3 is TGTGCCAGCAGTTCCAGCGGGGGGTCGTACAATGAGCAGTTCTTC. Translated: CASSSSGGSYNEQFF.

The chain links TRBV6-5 to TRBJ2-7; no clear D. In germline, CDR1 is MNHEY, CDR2 SVGAGI. The V end lost 6 bases, the J end lost 4 bases, and 19 bases lay between the germline ends. CDR3 length equals 15 residues. DNA for the CDR3: TGTGCCAGCAGGTCTAGTGGAGTGTTTGGGTACGAGCAGTACGTC. Translated, it gives CASRSSGVFGYEQYV.

The chain recombines TRBV20-1 with TRBJ1-2; tentatively, D is TRBD1 (6 bases). There are 16 residues in the CDR3. The ends were cut back, 2 bases at V and 4 bases at J, with 20 bases in the middle. In germline, CDR1 is DFQATT, CDR2 SNEGSKA (reference sequence). The CDR3 is CSARNGGSGAGYGYTF. The CDR3 bases are TGCAGTGCTAGAAATGGGGGATCGGGGGCCGGCTATGGCTACACCTTC.

This clonotype showed up just a few times. This chain uses TRBV4-3 with TRBJ2-7; TRBD2 aligns across 9 bases. V shed 4 bases and J 3 bases; nucleotides not matched to a gene: 4. The V gene's germline CDR1 is LGHNA and CDR2 YSLEER. The CDR3 is 14 amino acids. CDR3 region: CASSPSGGYYEQYF. CDR3 sequence (DNA): TGCGCCAGCAGCCCCAGCGGGGGGTACTACGAGCAGTACTTC.

This clonotype has at least ten counts. The chain couples TRBV4-2 to TRBJ2-7; D possibly corresponds to TRBD1 (5 bases). V lost 4 bases, J lost 2 bases, and 12 bases lay in between. The CDR3 runs 14 residues. Germline V CDR1 and CDR2: LGHNA, YNFKEQ. The DNA for the CDR3 is TGTGCCAGCAGCCCAGAAGGGGTACCCTACGAGCAGTACTTC. Protein product: CASSPEGVPYEQYF.

This clonotype came up a few times. The CDR3 is CASSEGPLADTQYF. The CDR3 DNA follows: TGTGCCAGCAGTGAGGGGCCCCTGGCGGATACGCAGTATTTT. The rearrangement joins TRBV2 to TRBJ2-3; tentatively, D is TRBD1 (5 bases). Germline lookup yields CDR1 SNHLY and CDR2 FYNNEI. This CDR3 region has 14 residues. V was shortened by 3 bases and J by 6 bases, with 13 bases between the two germline ends.

This sequence joins TRBV10-3 and TRBJ2-4; TRBD1 agrees at 10 bases. The trim removed 10 bases at V and 7 bases at J, leaving 7 bases unmatched. The CDR3 consists of 13 residues. Germline V CDR1 and CDR2: ENHRY, SYGVKD. CDR3 coding DNA: TGTGCCAGCGGGGACAGGGGTGACAACATTCAGTACTTC. Amino acid sequence: CASGDRGDNIQYF.

The table lists this clonotype with a few counts. The chain links TRBV10-3 to TRBJ2-5, with D tentatively TRBD1 or TRBD2 (5 bases each). This CDR3 has 12 amino acids. The ends were cut back, 8 bases at V and 3 bases at J, with 10 bases in the middle. CDR1 and CDR2 (germline): ENHRY, SYGVKD. CDR3 coding DNA: TGTGCCATCGGAGGCAGGGAAGAGACCCAGTACTTC. Translated: CAIGGREETQYF.

The chain links TRBV18 to TRBJ1-2; possible D gene TRBD1, 5 bases. Deletions cut 3 bases from V and 7 bases from J, with 15 bases between. CDR1 and CDR2 from the germline V gene are KGHSH and LQKENI. The CDR3 runs 14 residues. The DNA for the CDR3 is TGTGCCAGCTCACCGGGGGAAGGCCTTCCTGGCTACACCTTC. As protein: CASSPGEGLPGYTF. Full variable domain (remainder filled in from reference TRBV18 and TRBJ1-2): NAGVMQNPRHLVRRRGQEARLRCSPMKGHSHVYWYRQLPEEGLKFMVYLQKENIIDESGMPKERFSAEFPKEGPSILRIQQVVRGDSAAYFCASSPGEGLPGYTFGSGTRLTVV.

The V call is TRBV29-1, the J call TRBJ1-4; D might be TRBD1 (6 bases). Germline V gene data show CDR1 as SQVTM and CDR2 as ANQGSEA. The CDR3 has 14 amino acids. Trimming cost V 7 bases and J 3 bases, with 15 bases left between them. CDR3 nucleotides: TGCAGCGCCTCCCTCGGGGGCCCTAATGAAAAACTGTTTTTT. It is translated as CSASLGGPNEKLFF.

This clonotype was found a few times. This chain connects TRBV18 to TRBJ2-7; 8 nucleotides align to TRBD1. The germline V gene has CDR1 KGHSH and CDR2 LQKENI. CDR3 length: 14 residues. Germline trimming cut 3 bases from V and 5 bases from J; bases unmatched to any gene: 6. CDR3 amino acids: CASSPTGVPNEQYF. The DNA for the CDR3 is TGTGCCAGCTCACCGACAGGGGTTCCCAACGAGCAGTACTTC.

This clonotype was observed many times. The chain recombines TRBV6-5 with TRBJ2-7, with TRBD1 identical over 11 bases. The CDR3 contains 15 residues. The V gene's germline CDR1 is MNHEY and CDR2 SVGAGI. J was trimmed by 3 bases and V by 6 bases; bases with no gene match: 7. The CDR3 DNA is TGTGCCAGCAGCCGACTGGGGACAGGGGGCTACGAGCAGTACTTC. Protein: CASSRLGTGGYEQYF.

This clonotype was found a few times. The CDR3 sequence is CASSLPGGYNEQFF. CDR3 DNA: TGCGCCAGCAGCCTCCCTGGGGGCTACAATGAGCAGTTCTTC. The genes are TRBV5-1 and TRBJ2-1, with D perhaps given as TRBD1 or TRBD2 (5 bases each). The CDR3 has 14 amino acids. Germline CDR1 is SGHRS and CDR2 is YFSETQ. V was trimmed by 4 bases and J by 3 bases, leaving 11 bases between them. Using reference TRBV5-1 and TRBJ2-1 for the parts outside the CDR3, the full variable domain is KAGVTQTPRYLIKTRGQQVTLSCSPISGHRSVSWYQQTPGQGLQFLFEYFSETQRNKGNFPGRFSGRQFSNSRSEMNVSTLELGDSALYLCASSLPGGYNEQFFGPGTRLTVL.

This clonotype was found many times. This chain connects TRBV24-1 to TRBJ2-1, with D unresolved. CDR3 size: 14 residues. The V end lost 3 bases, the J end lost 6 bases, and 11 bases lay between the germline ends. Germline CDR1 and CDR2: KGHDR and SFDVKD. The CDR3 reads CATSDTRSGNEQFF. The DNA for the CDR3 is TGTGCCACCAGTGATACCAGGTCGGGCAATGAGCAGTTCTTC.